This T cell receptor (beta chain) was found in a study of shared clonotypes between healthy human individuals. TCRdb keeps only in-frame clones here, not all; method: immunoSEQ multiplex PCR. Of over 150,000 clones in the sample, approximately 60% were seen once. The CDR3 consists of 15 residues. Germline assignment: CDR1 MDHEN and CDR2 SYDVKM. The V end lost 6 bases, the J end lost 0 bases, and 15 bases lay between the germline ends. Material: memory CD4+ T cells sorted from blood. As to subset: CD45RA-negative fraction. The chain links TRBV28 to TRBJ2-7; tentative D call: TRBD2 (5 bases). This TCR came from a man aged 30 to 45 in good health. Here the CDR3 reads CASSPQTGGSYEQYF. The CDR3 bases are TGTGCCAGCAGCCCCCAGACTGGAGGCTCCTACGAGCAGTACTTC. Based on the CDR3 plus reference TRBV28 and TRBJ2-7, the full variable domain is DVKVTQSSRYLVKRTGEKVFLECVQDMDHENMFWYRQDPGLGLRLIYFSYDVKMKEKGDIPEGYSVSREKKERFSLILESASTNQTSMYLCASSPQTGGSYEQYFGPGTRLTVT.